The clone carrying this TCR beta chain was seen more than once but under ten times. The sample is drawn from a study of T cells after yellow fever vaccination. One entry per CDR3 protein results from TCRdb running MiXCR on the 5' RACE reads. The sample has around 100,000 distinct CDR3 sequences; roughly 8.9% are singletons. CDR3 length equals 13 residues. CDR1 SEHNR and CDR2 FQNEAQ come from the germline V gene (reference sequence). V lost 1 base to trimming and J lost 3 bases, with 3 bases between them. The TCR was taken from a man younger than 45 who received the YFV17D yellow fever vaccine. The chain combines TRBV7-9 with TRBJ2-2; D is unresolved. This specimen consisted of CD8+ T cells sorted from PBMCs, obtained 45 days after the yellow fever booster vaccination. The CDR3 DNA follows: TGTGCCAGCAGCTTAGTCTACACCGGGGAGCTGTTTTTT. This translates into CASSLVYTGELFF.